This T cell receptor (beta chain) was profiled in a study of response to subunit inactivated influenza vaccine. In TCRdb, the RT-PCR reads were re-called with MiXCR into one record per CDR3 protein. The repertoire consists of around 530,000 distinct CDR3 sequences, with about 11% occurring once and the leading ten covering 10%. Germline CDR1 reads MNHEY; CDR2 reads SVGEGT. V was trimmed by 3 bases and J by 4 bases, leaving 12 bases between them. This CDR3 comprises 14 residues. The chain links TRBV6-2 or TRBV6-3 to TRBJ2-5; D unclear. Sequencing used PBMCs from blood, obtained on the day of vaccination. The clonotype comes from a man aged 45-65 years who received an inactivated influenza vaccine. The CDR3 DNA follows: TGTGCCAGCAGTTATTTGCGAGATACAGAGACCCAGTACTTC. Amino acids: CASSYLRDTETQYF.